The next 12 T cell receptor beta chains were all read from a single sample in a study of OX40 agonist ivuxolimab in advanced cancers. The data were produced by immunoSEQ multiplex PCR, yet TCRdb's version contains in-frame clones alone and is incomplete. This sample has some 100,000 clones, with 84% found just once. Sequencing used CD4+ or CD8+ T cells sorted from blood, obtained in a trial of the OX40 agonist ivuxolimab. The receptors come from an adult with an advanced solid tumor such as melanoma, head and neck, liver or kidney cancer.

The chain carries TRBV7-7 and TRBJ2-5; a possible D gene is TRBD2 (5 bases). Germline CDR1 and CDR2: SSHAT and FNYEAQ (reference sequence). This CDR3 has 13 amino acids. The V gene lost 5 bases and the J gene lost 5 bases, with 12 bases spanning the gap. CDR3 amino acids: CASSLGLQETQYF. The CDR3 DNA follows: TGTGCCAGCAGCCTAGGACTCCAGGAGACCCAGTACTTC.

The chain recombines TRBV1 with TRBJ2-1; the table's D call of TRBD2 was not tested on the DNA. TRBV1 corresponds to a pseudogene. The CDR3 runs to 17 residues. The chain's CDR3 is CTSSQERGRVLENEQFF. The CDR3 bases are TGCACCAGCAGCCAAGAAAGGGGGAGGGTCTTGGAAAATGAGCAGTTCTTC.

This clone was observed once. The chain carries TRBV10-3 and TRBJ2-3, with D maybe TRBD2 (6 bases). In germline, CDR1 is ENHRY, CDR2 SYGVKD. The CDR3 is 12 residues long. V was pared by 10 bases and J by 6 bases, with 14 bases between. The CDR3 here is CATGTSGDTQYF. CDR3 nucleotides: TGTGCCACCGGGACTTCTGGGGATACGCAGTATTTT.

This sequence joins TRBV2 and TRBJ1-2; TRBD1 aligns across 9 bases. V lost 5 bases, J lost 6 bases, and 13 bases stayed unmatched. Germline CDR1 reads SNHLY; CDR2 reads FYNNEI. CDR3 length: 16 amino acids. CDR3 sequence (DNA): TGTGCCAGCAGTTGGAGCACGGACAGGGGAAAGAATGGCTACACCTTC. Encoded protein: CASSWSTDRGKNGYTF. Full variable domain (rest looked up from reference TRBV2 and TRBJ1-2): EPEVTQTPSHQVTQMGQEVILRCVPISNHLYFYWYRQILGQKVEFLVSFYNNEISEKSEIFDDQFSVERPDGSNFTLKIRSTKLEDSAMYFCASSWSTDRGKNGYTFGSGTRLTVV.

This chain links TRBV2 with TRBJ1-5; no reliable D call. V was cut by 2 bases and J by 2 bases, with 7 bases left in between. The CDR3 has 14 residues. CDR1 and CDR2 (germline): SNHLY, FYNNEI. The CDR3 coding sequence is TGTGCCAGCAGTGAAATGCAGCGCAATCAGCCCCAGCATTTT. This gives the protein CASSEMQRNQPQHF. The full variable domain, completed using reference TRBV2 and TRBJ1-5, is EPEVTQTPSHQVTQMGQEVILRCVPISNHLYFYWYRQILGQKVEFLVSFYNNEISEKSEIFDDQFSVERPDGSNFTLKIRSTKLEDSAMYFCASSEMQRNQPQHFGDGTRLSIL.

The chain uses TRBV7-2 and TRBJ1-4; no firm D call. V was cut by 1 base and J by 6 bases, with 6 bases left in between. Germline V gene sequence: CDR1 SGHTA, CDR2 FQGNSA. This CDR3 is 13 amino acids long. CDR3 sequence: CASSLEPHEKLFF. The CDR3 region has the DNA TGTGCCAGCAGCTTAGAGCCCCATGAAAAACTGTTTTTT.

The CDR3 nucleotides read TGTGCCAGCAGCACCGTGACAGTTGGAAACACCATATATTTT. Its protein is CASSTVTVGNTIYF. The chain employs TRBV5-8 and TRBJ1-3; possible D gene TRBD1, 5 bases. The germline V gene encodes CDR1 SGHTS and CDR2 YDEGEE. V was pared by 4 bases and J by 3 bases, with 11 bases between. There are 14 residues in the CDR3.

V usage is TRBV19 and J usage is TRBJ2-5; the D is unclear. Germline assignment: CDR1 LNHDA and CDR2 SQIVND (reference sequence). Trimming stripped 8 bases from V and 4 bases from J, with 14 bases between. The CDR3 covers 13 residues. The DNA for the CDR3 is TGTGCCAGTGCTGACTTCGTAGGAGAGACCCAGTACTTC. It specifies CASADFVGETQYF.

The chain is built from TRBV11-3 and TRBJ2-2; 8 bases match TRBD2. J gave up 3 bases and V 6 bases, and 6 bases lay outside the gene matches. The germline V gene has CDR1 SGHNT and CDR2 YENEEA. The CDR3 covers 15 residues. CDR3: CASSPGGQDTGELFF. The CDR3 bases are TGTGCCAGCAGTCCGGGGGGGCAGGACACCGGGGAGCTGTTTTTT.

The chain carries TRBV2 and TRBJ2-2, with 10 bases matching TRBD2. The CDR3 consists of 15 residues. Trimming at V came to 8 bases and at J to 5 bases, leaving 8 bases not matched to a gene. The germline gives CDR1 SNHLY, CDR2 FYNNEI. The CDR3 DNA follows: TGTGCCAGCCTGGGACTAGCGTTAGGAACCGGGGAGCTGTTTTTT. Its translation is CASLGLALGTGELFF.

This rearrangement joins TRBV6-6 to TRBJ2-7; 10 positions match TRBD1. After removal of 2 bases from V and 3 bases from J, the junction contained 7 bases not matched to a gene. CDR3 length: 16 residues. Germline CDR1 is MNHNY and CDR2 is SVGAGI (reference sequence). For the CDR3, the DNA is TGTGCCAGCAGTTACCCCGGGACAGGGGACTACTACGAGCAGTACTTC. This sequence encodes CASSYPGTGDYYEQYF.

This chain connects TRBV5-1 to TRBJ1-1; D possibly corresponds to TRBD1 (6 bases). The germline V gene encodes CDR1 SGHRS and CDR2 YFSETQ. V shed 0 bases and J shed 1 base, with 13 bases lying between them. The CDR3 is 16 amino acids. The CDR3 loop is CASSLAGASRNTEAFF. DNA for the CDR3: TGCGCCAGCAGCTTGGCAGGGGCCAGCCGGAACACTGAAGCTTTCTTT.